This entry describes one T cell receptor (beta chain). This sample also contains other DNA sequences that code for the same CDR3. Assay used: immunoSEQ multiplex PCR; TCRdb lists only in-frame clones, some missing. The sample lists some 73,000 clones, less than 95% occurring once. The data originate from a study of control samples from healthy donors and cancer patients. The receptor's source is a woman aged 40 to 55 in good health. The sequencing sample was made of blood.

CDR3 nucleotide sequence: TGTGCCAGCAGTTTTGGACAGGGTAGTGGCTACACCTTC. Encoded protein: CASSFGQGSGYTF. J is TRBJ1-2 and V is TRBV12-3 or TRBV12-4; 8 positions match TRBD1. V shed 3 bases and J 7 bases; nucleotides not matched to a gene: 4. This CDR3 region has 13 residues.